Given below is one T cell receptor (beta chain) in context. The antigen is not known. Other DNA sequences in this specimen translate into the identical CDR3. The primer mix had 60 Vbeta and 13 Jbeta primers. Assay: immunoSEQ multiplex PCR; the TCRdb copy retains only in-frame clones and omits some. The listing contains more than 110,000 clones. Germline-derived CDR1 and CDR2 are MDHEN and SYDVKM. Deletions cut 2 bases from V and 8 bases from J, with 12 bases between. The CDR3 covers 13 residues. The data were obtained in a study of cytomegalovirus exposure and HLA in healthy donors. General study findings and limits: In a later analysis, specific HLA alleles were associated with under 20,000 TCR beta sequences at a 0.05 false discovery rate. A further, later analysis showed that HLA-associated TCR beta chains (compared with equally common others) were more clonally expanded.

V is TRBV28 and J is TRBJ1-2; D unresolved. The sequenced sample was PBMCs. The TCR originated in a man between 35 and 55 years old in good health and CMV-seronegative. CDR3 nucleotides: TGTGCCAGCAGTTTAGCCGGGGTGGGGGGCTACACCTTC. Residues: CASSLAGVGGYTF.